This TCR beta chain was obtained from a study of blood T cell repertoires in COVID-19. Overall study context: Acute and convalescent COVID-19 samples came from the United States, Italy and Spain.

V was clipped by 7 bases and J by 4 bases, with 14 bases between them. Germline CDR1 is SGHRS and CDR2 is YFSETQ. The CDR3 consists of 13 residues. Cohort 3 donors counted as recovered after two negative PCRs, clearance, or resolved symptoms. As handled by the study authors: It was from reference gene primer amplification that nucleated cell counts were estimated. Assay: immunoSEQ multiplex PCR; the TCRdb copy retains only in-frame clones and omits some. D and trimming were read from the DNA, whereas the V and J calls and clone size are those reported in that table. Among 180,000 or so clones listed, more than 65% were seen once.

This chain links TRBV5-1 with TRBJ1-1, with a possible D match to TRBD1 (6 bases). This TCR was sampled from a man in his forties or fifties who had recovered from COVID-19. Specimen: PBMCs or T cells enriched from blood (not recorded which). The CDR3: CASARGGGTEAFF. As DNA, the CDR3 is TGCGCCAGCGCCAGGGGTGGGGGCACTGAAGCTTTCTTT.